This TCR beta chain was documented in a study of cytotoxic CD8 clonotypes in ibrutinib-treated CLL. Sequencing sought depths of 1 in 200,000 to 1 in 1 million T cells. Method: immunoSEQ multiplex PCR; TCRdb's copy keeps in-frame clones and lacks some. The sample lists about 160,000 clones, approximately 77% seen once, with roughly 1.9% in the top ten. Looked up from germline, CDR1 is SNHLY and CDR2 is FYNNEI. The V gene lost 1 base and the J gene lost 4 bases, with 4 bases spanning the gap. This CDR3 region has 13 residues. The sequence derives from a human donor with chronic lymphocytic leukemia. The J gene is TRBJ2-2, the V gene TRBV2; D is unresolved. This sample comprised PBMCs, obtained after 12 months of ibrutinib treatment. CDR3: CASSEGFTGELFF. Written as DNA, the CDR3 is TGTGCCAGCAGTGAAGGATTCACCGGGGAGCTGTTTTTT.